This T cell receptor beta chain derives from a study of blood T cell repertoires in COVID-19. The overall study: COVID-19 samples, acute and convalescent, were from the United States, Italy and Spain. T cells, B-cell-depleted T cells, or PBMCs provided the cDNA or gDNA that served as material.

Authors' data handling: Reference gene primer amplification gave estimated nucleated cell counts. TCRdb keeps only in-frame clones here, not all; method: immunoSEQ multiplex PCR. V and J calls and clone size come straight from that table; D and trimming were deduced from the DNA. The sample contains approximately 140,000 clones, around 87% of which appear only once. The CDR3 consists of 13 residues. The germline CDR1 and CDR2 sequences are LGHDT and YNNKEL (reference sequence). The V end lost 3 bases, the J end lost 7 bases, and 7 bases lay between the germline ends. This receptor was identified in a man older than 75 with acute or convalescent COVID-19. The gene calls are TRBV3-1 (or the pseudogene TRBV3-2) and TRBJ1-6; D unresolved. The sequencing sample was made of peripheral blood. The CDR3 DNA reads TGTGCCAGCAGCCAGAGTAAAAATTCACCCCTCCACTTT. Translation gives CASSQSKNSPLHF.